The 19 T cell receptor beta chains below were found in one sample sequenced in a study of CD8+CD57+ T cells in acquired aplastic anemia. Genomic DNA templated the TCR beta VDJ and CDR3 profiling. MiXCR, applied by TCRdb to the reads, yields one record per CDR3 protein. The table shows some 180,000 distinct CDR3 sequences, with just over 45% occurring only once. Sequencing used sorted CD4+, CD8+, or CD8+CD57+ T cells (not recorded which) from PBMCs. The source of these receptors is a human donor in good health.

This clonotype was seen at least ten times. The V gene is TRBV7-2, the J gene TRBJ2-1; the D gene could be TRBD1 or TRBD2 (5 bases each). CDR1 and CDR2 from the germline V gene are SGHTA and FQGNSA. The CDR3 has 15 amino acids. Deletions cut 7 bases from V and 10 bases from J, with 23 bases between. CDR3: CASTLLGDPWEEQFF. Here the CDR3 DNA reads TGTGCCAGCACCCTACTAGGGGATCCGTGGGAGGAGCAGTTCTTC. Together with reference TRBV7-2 and TRBJ2-1, the CDR3 gives the full variable domain: GAGVSQSPSNKVTEKGKDVELRCDPISGHTALYWYRQSLGQGLEFLIYFQGNSAPDKSGLPSDRFSAERTGGSVSTLTIQRTQQEDSAVYLCASTLLGDPWEEQFFGPGTRLTVL.

The V call is TRBV7-2, the J call TRBJ1-1, with TRBD1 as a possible D gene (5 bases). Trimming took 8 bases from V and 8 from J, leaving 18 bases between them. Germline V gene lookup returns CDR1 SGHTA and CDR2 FQGNSA. The CDR3 has 13 residues. The CDR3 is CASLSWGVQEAFF. CDR3 sequence (DNA): TGTGCCAGCTTAAGTTGGGGGGTACAAGAAGCTTTCTTT.

This clonotype was counted once. V and J are TRBV4-3 and TRBJ2-3; possibly TRBD1 or TRBD2 for D (5 bases each). Germline-derived CDR1 and CDR2 are LGHNA and YSLEER. The CDR3 runs to 15 residues. V gave up 0 bases and J gave up 5 bases, with 12 bases separating them. For the CDR3, the DNA is TGCGCCAGCAGCCAAGAGGGTCGAGGGGTAGATACGCAGTATTTT. Amino acid sequence: CASSQEGRGVDTQYF.

The rearrangement uses TRBV19 and TRBJ2-1, with TRBD1 matching over 8 bases. The V and J ends lost 4 bases and 16 bases, in that order; junction bases with no gene match: 9. The germline CDR1 and CDR2 sequences are LNHDA and SQIVND (reference sequence). This CDR3 spans 12 amino acids. The CDR3 sequence: CASSTMGQVHFF. The CDR3 region has the DNA TGTGCCAGTAGTACAATGGGACAGGTTCATTTCTTC.

The table lists this clonotype with many counts. This chain connects TRBV20-1 to TRBJ1-2; D gene ambiguous. Trimming took 2 bases from V and 8 from J, leaving 9 bases between them. Germline assignment: CDR1 DFQATT and CDR2 SNEGSKA (reference sequence). The length of the CDR3 is 11 residues. The CDR3 DNA is TGCAGTGCTAGACATGCTCGGGGCTACACCTTC. Encoded protein: CSARHARGYTF.

Concerning this clonotype itself: A read error may explain this, as a much larger clone is one base away. This CDR3 is CSARETGRKDNERFF. Written as DNA, the CDR3 is TGCAGTGCTAGAGAAACAGGGAGGAAGGACAATGAGCGGTTCTTC. The V call is TRBV20-1, the J call TRBJ2-1; D possibly matches TRBD1 or TRBD2 (6 bases each). The germline CDR1 and CDR2 sequences are DFQATT and SNEGSKA (reference sequence). The CDR3 extends over 15 amino acids.

In this sample, this clonotype turned up many times. V is TRBV10-3 and J is TRBJ1-1, with D unresolved. The CDR3 is 12 amino acids. Trimming stripped 4 bases from V and 1 base from J, with 4 bases between. The germline V gene encodes CDR1 ENHRY and CDR2 SYGVKD. CDR3 sequence reads: CAISGQNTEAFF. CDR3 DNA sequence: TGTGCCATCAGTGGCCAGAACACTGAAGCTTTCTTT.

This clonotype was found many times. This chain uses TRBV24-1 with TRBJ2-3, with 8 bases lining up with TRBD1. The CDR3 is 16 amino acids. The V and J ends lost 4 bases and 3 bases, in that order; junction bases with no gene match: 8. CDR1 and CDR2 (germline): KGHDR, SFDVKD. CDR3 in amino acids: CATSEPFGTGTDTQYF. The CDR3 DNA follows: TGTGCCACCAGTGAACCGTTCGGGACAGGTACAGATACGCAGTATTTT.

This clonotype was recorded at least ten times. The chain combines TRBV11-2 with TRBJ2-1; D possibly corresponds to TRBD1 (6 bases). This CDR3 has 15 residues. CDR1 is SGHAT and CDR2 is FQNNGV in the germline V gene. V gave up 9 bases and J gave up 6 bases, with 21 bases separating them. In nucleotides, the CDR3 is TGTGCCAGTTCAAAAGGGTGGGGGACACTCAATGAGCAGTTCTTC. Translated, it gives CASSKGWGTLNEQFF. Full variable domain (remainder filled in from reference TRBV11-2 and TRBJ2-1): EAGVAQSPRYKIIEKRQSVAFWCNPISGHATLYWYQQILGQGPKLLIQFQNNGVVDDSQLPKDRFSAERLKGVDSTLKIQPAKLEDSAVYLCASSKGWGTLNEQFFGPGTRLTVL.

The rearrangement uses TRBV5-1 and TRBJ1-2, with TRBD1 matching 9 bases. The CDR3 has 16 residues. V dropped 0 bases and J dropped 7; count of bases not matched to a gene: 10. CDR1 SGHRS and CDR2 YFSETQ come from the germline V gene. In nucleotides, the CDR3 is TGCGCCAGCAGCTTGGGGACAGGGGCGAATAGTCCTGGCTACACCTTC. It encodes CASSLGTGANSPGYTF.

This clonotype was seen repeatedly, ten times or more. The V and J genes are TRBV7-2 and TRBJ1-2; D not resolved. The length of the CDR3 is 14 residues. Trimming left V 1 base short and J 5 bases short, with 11 bases between. Germline lookup yields CDR1 SGHTA and CDR2 FQGNSA. The CDR3 loop is CASSLEVGLYGYTF. For the CDR3, the DNA is TGTGCCAGCAGCTTAGAAGTTGGGTTATATGGCTACACCTTC.

This clonotype was observed many times. The chain is built from TRBV14 and TRBJ2-3; D uncertain. Germline V gives CDR1 SGHDN, CDR2 FVKESK. The CDR3 loop spans 13 amino acids. V shed 2 bases and J shed 2 bases, with 5 bases lying between them. CDR3 sequence: CASSQTHTDTQYF. The CDR3 nucleotides read TGTGCCAGCAGCCAAACTCACACAGATACGCAGTATTTT.

As concerns this clonotype: A much larger clonotype is one base distant, so this may be a read error. V usage is TRBV6-1 and J usage is TRBJ2-7; D call uncertain. Germline values: CDR1 MNHNS, CDR2 SASEGT. The CDR3 sequence is 13 residues long. The CDR3 region has the DNA TGTGCCAGCAGTACGGGTTACTCCTACGAGCAGCACTTC. It translates to CASSTGYSYEQHF.

The chain links TRBV19 to TRBJ2-2, with D perhaps matching TRBD1 or TRBD2 (7 bases each). Germline loops: CDR1 LNHDA, CDR2 SQIVND (reference sequence). This CDR3 contains 15 residues. Trimming took 6 bases from V and 6 from J, leaving 17 bases between them. The CDR3 DNA follows: TGTGCCAGTAGAGGGGGAGGGGGCGGTCCCGGGGAGCTGTTTTTT. Translated, it gives CASRGGGGGPGELFF. The whole variable domain, filled in from reference TRBV19 and TRBJ2-2, reads DGGITQSPKYLFRKEGQNVTLSCEQNLNHDAMYWYRQDPGQGLRLIYYSQIVNDFQKGDIAEGYSVSREKKESFPLTVTSAQKNPTAFYLCASRGGGGGPGELFFGEGSRLTVL.

In its sample, this clonotype was seen once. A much larger clone differs from this one at a single base, so this may be a read error. The chain carries TRBV6-2 or TRBV6-3 and TRBJ1-6, with D perhaps TRBD1 (5 bases). This CDR3 comprises 15 residues. CDR1 and CDR2 (germline): MNHEY, SVGEGT. For the CDR3, the DNA is TGTGCCAGCAGTTACCCCGGGACTTGGGTTTCACCCCTCCGCTTT. The encoded protein is CASSYPGTWVSPLRF.

J is TRBJ2-3 and V is TRBV5-6, with 9 bases aligning to TRBD1. The CDR3 length is 16 residues. CDR1 is SGHDT and CDR2 is YYEEEE in the germline V gene. The J segment lost 4 bases and the V segment lost 4 bases, leaving 10 bases of the junction unmatched. CDR3 DNA sequence: TGTGCCAGCAGCCTTAACAGGGGGCGTTCGGCAGATACGCAGTATTTT. Its protein is CASSLNRGRSADTQYF.

This clonotype appeared once. Germline is not matched at one junction end, which may reflect a read error. The rearrangement uses TRBV19 and TRBJ2-5; 7 bases line up with TRBD1. CDR3 length: 15 residues. The germline CDR1 and CDR2 sequences are LNHDA and SQIVND (reference sequence). The CDR3 coding sequence is TGTGCCAGTAGTATGGGGACAGCAAATCAAGAGACCCAGCACTTC. Translated, it gives CASSMGTANQETQHF.

This clonotype was counted at least ten times. This chain joins TRBV7-2 and TRBJ1-5; D is possibly TRBD1 (5 bases). Germline V gene data show CDR1 as SGHTA and CDR2 as FQGNSA. This CDR3 contains 15 residues. Trimming stripped 1 base from V and 2 bases from J, with 9 bases between. This CDR3 is CASSLGGGRNQPQHF. The CDR3 DNA sequence: TGTGCCAGCAGCTTAGGGGGGGGACGCAATCAGCCCCAGCATTTT.

This clonotype was observed a handful of times. A read error is possible here, since a much larger clone lies one base away. This chain joins TRBV7-3 and TRBJ2-5; D is unclear. Germline CDR1 is SGHTA and CDR2 is FQGTGA. This CDR3 region has 13 residues. Here the CDR3 reads CASSLSGQGTQYF. DNA of the CDR3: TGTGCCAGCAGCTTAAGTGGCCAAGGGACCCAGTACTTC. The whole variable domain, filled in from reference TRBV7-3 and TRBJ2-5, reads GAGVSQTPSNKVTEKGKYVELRCDPISGHTALYWYRQSLGQGPEFLIYFQGTGAADDSGLPNDRFFAVRPEGSVSTLKIQRTERGDSAVYLCASSLSGQGTQYFGPGTRLLVL.